The T cell receptor beta chain described here comes from a study of blood T cell repertoires in COVID-19 (dated by TCRdb to the early 2020s). Describing the broader study: The collaborator samples originated in the United States, Italy and Spain and spanned the acute and convalescent phases of COVID-19. The prospective study material was composed of cDNA or gDNA derived from T cells, B-cell-depleted T cells, or PBMCs. Deeply sampled blood TCRbeta repertoires from subjects exposed to, actively infected with, or recovered from COVID-19 were included in the dataset. The repertoires were released in a freely available public database meant as a resource for research on the immune response to SARS-CoV-2. The samples were drawn from the first 160 participants of the ongoing ImmuneRACE study and from 950 to 1,500 subjects provided by 6 global collaborators. Sample metadata almost always included a de-identified subject ID, COVID-19 status, age in years and sex. Where available, HLA class I and class II types were obtained from metadata supplied by the sample provider rather than from assay-based typing.

The collaborating institutions used their own protocols to collect whole blood in K2EDTA tubes. Collaborator samples were shipped for TCRbeta analysis as frozen whole blood, isolated PBMCs, or DNA extracted from either sample type. CDR1 and CDR2, looked up from the germline V gene (reference sequence), are SGHNT and YYREEE. Measured from the cysteine to the phenylalanine, the CDR3 is 14 residues long. The only DNA kept is the CDR3, 42 bases in frame from the first base. Trimming at the junction amounts to 3 bases on V and 0 bases on J, and the germline ends lie 10 bases apart. TCRbeta CDR3 regions were amplified from genomic DNA by means of the immunoSEQ Assay, a bias-controlled multiplex PCR. In the original analysis: The number of nucleated cells in each sample was estimated by amplification of reference gene primers within the assay. To quantify the absolute abundance of each unique TCRbeta CDR3 rearrangement, sequence reads were collapsed and filtered. For each sample, productive Simpson clonality was calculated as the square root of Simpson's diversity index across productive rearrangements. The immuneACCESS repertoire file appears here via TCRdb, limited to in-frame rearrangements. These files lack a portion of the clones; in checked studies, under half of the deficit traces to unresolved V genes, and the cause of the others is not known. The V and J calls and clone size come from that table; D and trimming were worked out from the DNA. The sample data list over 60,000 clones, and approximately 91% of these were observed just once. Roughly 2.5% of the sample is taken by the ten largest.

The study at large found these results: The amount of clinical and demographic metadata varied by source and participant and was provided uncurated.

As for this clone: Its antigen specificity is not known. No much larger clone exists at a distance of one base, and base qualities are not known.

The sequence joins TRBV5-4 to TRBJ2-7; matching of 5 bases hints at TRBD1 as the D gene. The TCR originated in a man between 70 and 80 years old with active or convalescent COVID-19. The sequenced sample was peripheral blood. DNA sequence: TGTGCCAGCAGCTCAGGGTTTAGCTCCTACGAGCAGTACTTC. It encodes CASSSGFSSYEQYF.